Below, 28 T cell receptor beta chains from the same sample are listed, as sequenced in a study of shared clonotypes between healthy human individuals. Sequenced by immunoSEQ multiplex PCR; TCRdb stores in-frame clones only, minus some. This table holds about 2.4 million clones, 80% to 95% found once. The sequenced material came from naive CD4+ T cells from PBMCs. The subset was: CD45RA+ positively selected. Every receptor here comes from a man between 18 and 35 years old in good health. Some clones in this sample may be carry-over from other donors' samples.

J is TRBJ2-4 and V is TRBV28; possible D gene TRBD2, 5 bases. Germline lookup yields CDR1 MDHEN and CDR2 SYDVKM. The V end lost 6 bases, the J end lost 8 bases, and 20 bases lay between the germline ends. The CDR3 totals 15 residues. CDR3 loop: CASSPHGILHYIQYF. CDR3 sequence (DNA): TGTGCCAGCAGCCCTCACGGGATATTGCACTACATTCAGTACTTC.

This clone appeared once. The CDR3 bases are TGCGCCAGCAGCTTGGAGGGTTTTGCGGGGGAGCAGTACTTC. Translated, it gives CASSLEGFAGEQYF. V usage is TRBV5-1 and J usage is TRBJ2-7; D might be TRBD2 (6 bases). This CDR3 is 14 amino acids long. Trimming shortened V by 0 bases and J by 7 bases, and 14 bases separated the two germline ends. The germline gives CDR1 SGHRS, CDR2 YFSETQ.

In the case of this clone: The identical CDR3 is also encoded by other nucleotide sequences in the sample. The genes are TRBV19 and TRBJ1-1, with TRBD1 matching over 7 bases. J gave up 0 bases and V 7 bases, and 5 bases lay outside the gene matches. Germline V lookup: CDR1 LNHDA, CDR2 SQIVND (reference sequence). The CDR3 is 14 residues long. The CDR3 spells CASTQGGLNTEAFF. Written as DNA, the CDR3 is TGTGCCAGTACTCAGGGGGGGCTGAACACTGAAGCTTTCTTT.

For the CDR3, the DNA is TGTGCCAGCAGCCGTAAACCCTCCGGCTCGTATTCACCCCTCCACTTT. Residues: CASSRKPSGSYSPLHF. V is TRBV11-2 and J is TRBJ1-6, with D unclear. Germline V CDR1 and CDR2: SGHAT, FQNNGV. CDR3 length: 16 amino acids. V was trimmed by 5 bases and J by 8 bases, leaving 19 bases between them.

The V gene is TRBV11-2, the J gene TRBJ2-2; perhaps TRBD1 as D (6 bases). Germline V gene sequence: CDR1 SGHAT, CDR2 FQNNGV. The CDR3 contains 18 residues. V was trimmed by 5 bases and J by 0 bases, leaving 19 bases between them. CDR3 sequence reads: CASSLLSGTPTNTGELFF. The CDR3 DNA is TGTGCCAGCAGCCTATTGTCCGGGACACCTACGAACACCGGGGAGCTGTTTTTT.

The gene calls are TRBV18 and TRBJ2-3; D may be TRBD1 (5 bases). This CDR3 has 14 residues. V lost 6 bases, J lost 2 bases, and 12 bases lay in between. CDR1 is KGHSH and CDR2 is LQKENI in the germline V gene. CDR3 residues: CASSPQGITDTQYF. The CDR3 bases are TGTGCCAGCTCGCCCCAGGGAATCACAGATACGCAGTATTTT.

The sample holds one count of this clone. The chain joins TRBV2 to TRBJ2-1; D possibly matches TRBD1 or TRBD2 (5 bases each). The germline V gene encodes CDR1 SNHLY and CDR2 FYNNEI. The CDR3 covers 16 residues. The V gene lost 0 bases and the J gene lost 8 bases, with 17 bases spanning the gap. The CDR3 loop is CASSEAGAPRVDEQFF. As DNA, the CDR3 is TGTGCCAGCAGTGAAGCGGGAGCCCCCAGGGTAGATGAGCAGTTCTTC. The full variable domain, its missing parts supplied by reference TRBV2 and TRBJ2-1, is EPEVTQTPSHQVTQMGQEVILRCVPISNHLYFYWYRQILGQKVEFLVSFYNNEISEKSEIFDDQFSVERPDGSNFTLKIRSTKLEDSAMYFCASSEAGAPRVDEQFFGPGTRLTVL.

The rearrangement links TRBV21-1 to TRBJ2-7; whether TRBD1, the table's D call, matches the DNA was not checked. TRBV21-1 is a documented pseudogene. This CDR3 spans 16 amino acids. The CDR3 is CANFYPGTGGFYEQYF. CDR3 coding DNA: TGTGCCAACTTCTATCCCGGGACAGGGGGCTTCTACGAGCAGTACTTC.

The chain has TRBV28 and TRBJ2-7; D is perhaps TRBD2 (6 bases). The germline V gene has CDR1 MDHEN and CDR2 SYDVKM. The CDR3 runs 15 residues. Trimming took off 5 bases at V and 2 bases at J, with 16 bases between the two ends. This CDR3 is CASSTPGTGTYEQYF. Here the CDR3 DNA reads TGTGCCAGCAGTACCCCCGGGACTGGGACCTACGAGCAGTACTTC.

The chain combines TRBV6-5 with TRBJ2-1; 9 positions agree with TRBD1. Germline values: CDR1 MNHEY, CDR2 SVGAGI. This CDR3 has 14 residues. The ends lost 6 bases at V and 6 bases at J; junction bases unmatched: 6. The CDR3 here is CASSRGTGTNEQFF. CDR3 bases: TGTGCCAGCAGCCGCGGGACAGGGACCAATGAGCAGTTCTTC.

The rearrangement links TRBV7-3 to TRBJ1-2; possible D gene TRBD1, 5 bases. V was clipped by 1 base and J by 8 bases, with 17 bases between them. The CDR3 contains 15 residues. Per germline, CDR1 SGHTA and CDR2 FQGTGA. CDR3 DNA: TGTGCCAGCAGCTTAAGGCCCGGACACCAGGAGGGCTACACCTTC. Translation: CASSLRPGHQEGYTF.

This clone came up a few times. This chain links TRBV7-2 with TRBJ2-7; D possibly uses TRBD1 or TRBD2 (5 bases each). The CDR3 spans 16 residues. The germline CDR1 and CDR2 sequences are SGHTA and FQGNSA. V was trimmed by 5 bases and J by 1 base, leaving 18 bases between them. CDR3 DNA: TGTGCCAGCAGCCCACAGGCGGCCCGAGGGTCCTACGAGCAGTACTTC. It translates to CASSPQAARGSYEQYF.

This chain connects TRBV4-3 to TRBJ2-7; 7 bases are a match to TRBD2. Germline CDR1 is LGHNA and CDR2 is YSLEER. CDR3 length equals 14 residues. Trimming took 3 bases from V and 6 from J; bases not matched to a gene: 8. The CDR3 sequence: CASSQTQGGSEQYF. The CDR3 DNA sequence: TGCGCCAGCAGCCAGACTCAGGGAGGGAGCGAGCAGTACTTC.

J is TRBJ2-5 and V is TRBV5-6, with D maybe TRBD2 (6 bases). Trimming stripped 6 bases from V and 1 base from J, with 10 bases between. This CDR3 region has 13 residues. Germline CDR1 is SGHDT and CDR2 is YYEEEE. The CDR3 is CASNRELQETQYF. CDR3 in DNA: TGTGCCAGCAACCGGGAGCTCCAAGAGACCCAGTACTTC.

The chain joins TRBV2 to TRBJ1-5; TRBD1 is a possible D gene (6 bases). V lost 8 bases and J 0 bases, leaving 14 bases between the germline ends. The CDR3 covers 15 residues. Germline V gene data show CDR1 as SNHLY and CDR2 as FYNNEI. CDR3 loop: CASRPGGASNQPQHF. DNA for the CDR3: TGTGCCAGCCGGCCTGGGGGGGCTAGCAATCAGCCCCAGCATTTT.

This rearrangement joins TRBV6-4 to TRBJ2-1, with D perhaps matching TRBD2 (8 bases). V was cut by 4 bases and J by 9 bases, with 19 bases left in between. The CDR3 spans 15 residues. Germline V gene data show CDR1 as MRHNA and CDR2 as SNTAGT. This CDR3 reads CASSAGGGLAGEQFF. In nucleotides, the CDR3 is TGTGCCAGCAGTGCAGGGGGTGGACTAGCAGGTGAGCAGTTCTTC.

V is TRBV19 and J is TRBJ1-2, with D possibly TRBD1 on 5 matching bases. CDR3 length: 15 residues. The ends were cut back, 2 bases at V and 5 bases at J, with 15 bases in the middle. Germline CDR1 is LNHDA and CDR2 is SQIVND (reference sequence). CDR3 sequence (DNA): TGTGCCAGTAGTATATCCGGGACGGCCCCTTATGGCTACACCTTC. Its protein is CASSISGTAPYGYTF.

CDR3 in DNA: TGTGCCACCAGACGCGACAGGGGATCCTACGAGCAGTACTTC. Amino acid sequence: CATRRDRGSYEQYF. The V gene is TRBV15, the J gene TRBJ2-7; TRBD1 agrees at 8 bases. The germline gives CDR1 LNHNV, CDR2 YYDKDF (reference sequence). There are 14 residues in the CDR3. After removal of 6 bases from V and 1 base from J, the junction contained 5 bases not matched to a gene.

The chain links TRBV5-6 to TRBJ1-4, with D unresolved. The length of the CDR3 is 13 residues. Germline V gene data show CDR1 as SGHDT and CDR2 as YYEEEE. Trimming left V 0 bases short and J 3 bases short, with 3 bases between. CDR3 sequence reads: CASSLGSNEKLFF. The CDR3 nucleotides read TGTGCCAGCAGCTTGGGCTCTAATGAAAAACTGTTTTTT.

J is TRBJ2-7 and V is TRBV19; 9 positions agree with TRBD2. V was clipped by 5 bases and J by 1 base; unmatched bases: 6. There are 15 residues in the CDR3. CDR1 is LNHDA and CDR2 is SQIVND in the germline V gene (reference sequence). The CDR3 DNA sequence: TGTGCCAGTAGTGAATGGGCGGGGGGGTCCTACGAGCAGTACTTC. Translated, it gives CASSEWAGGSYEQYF.

The genes are TRBV5-1 and TRBJ2-3; 8 nucleotides match TRBD2. Per germline, CDR1 SGHRS and CDR2 YFSETQ. Unmatched junction bases numbered 7, after V lost 3 bases and J lost 4 bases. The CDR3 consists of 15 residues. CDR3 nucleotide sequence: TGCGCCAGCAGCTCCTTCAGCGGGAGTTCAGATACGCAGTATTTT. It encodes CASSSFSGSSDTQYF.

About this clone: Other DNA sequences in this sample translate to the same CDR3. The chain recombines TRBV4-1 with TRBJ1-1, with D perhaps TRBD1 (5 bases). The CDR3 covers 13 residues. Germline V gene data show CDR1 as MGHRA and CDR2 as YSYEKL. Trimming removed 0 bases at V and 4 bases at J, with 6 bases between. The CDR3 region has the DNA TGCGCCAGCAGCCAAGATAGGGGCACTGAAGCTTTCTTT. It encodes CASSQDRGTEAFF.

V usage is TRBV25-1 and J usage is TRBJ2-1; TRBD2 matches at 7 bases. V trimming: 1 base; J trimming: 6 bases; junction bases outside the gene matches: 12. The germline gives CDR1 MGHDK, CDR2 SYGVNS. The CDR3 totals 17 residues. The CDR3 protein is CASSESKGLAEGNEQFF. DNA of the CDR3: TGTGCCAGCAGTGAATCCAAAGGGCTAGCGGAAGGCAATGAGCAGTTCTTC. Drawing the rest from reference TRBV25-1 and TRBJ2-1, the complete variable domain is EADIYQTPRYLVIGTGKKITLECSQTMGHDKMYWYQQDPGMELHLIHYSYGVNSTEKGDLSSESTVSRIRTEHFPLTLESARPSHTSQYLCASSESKGLAEGNEQFFGPGTRLTVL.

V is TRBV10-3 and J is TRBJ2-1; 8 nucleotides agree with TRBD2. This CDR3 has 15 amino acids. Germline values: CDR1 ENHRY, CDR2 SYGVKD. After removal of 8 bases from V and 4 bases from J, the junction contained 10 bases not matched to a gene. CDR3 region: CAISGGGLGYNEQFF. CDR3 coding DNA: TGTGCCATCTCCGGGGGGGGACTTGGTTACAATGAGCAGTTCTTC.

The rearrangement links TRBV5-4 to TRBJ2-3; 7 positions match TRBD1. This CDR3 is built from 16 residues. Germline CDR1 and CDR2: SGHNT and YYREEE (reference sequence). The J segment lost 0 bases and the V segment lost 4 bases, leaving 8 bases of the junction unmatched. Here the CDR3 reads CASSPGQVQSTDTQYF. CDR3 DNA: TGTGCCAGCAGCCCCGGACAGGTCCAAAGCACAGATACGCAGTATTTT.

Remarks on this clone: The sample has other DNA sequences that encode this CDR3 too. In DNA, the CDR3 is TGTGCCAGCTCACCAGCTAGAGAGACCCAGTACTTC. This encodes CASSPARETQYF. The chain is built from TRBV18 and TRBJ2-5; D unresolved. The CDR3 length is 12 residues. CDR1 KGHSH and CDR2 LQKENI come from the germline V gene. V lost 2 bases and J 4 bases, leaving 5 bases between the germline ends.

The chain recombines TRBV5-1 with TRBJ2-3; D unresolved. The CDR3 runs 14 residues. Germline V gives CDR1 SGHRS, CDR2 YFSETQ. V was pared by 6 bases and J by 2 bases, with 13 bases between. CDR3 nucleotide sequence: TGCGCCAGCACGGGCCAGCGTACCACAGATACGCAGTATTTT. This codes for CASTGQRTTDTQYF.

The chain employs TRBV5-8 and TRBJ1-4, with 7 bases fitting TRBD1. This CDR3 is built from 16 residues. V lost 4 bases to trimming and J lost 3 bases; unmatched junction nucleotides: 9. Per the germline V gene, CDR1 is SGHTS and CDR2 is YDEGEE. This CDR3 is CASSPGNRGSNEKLFF. As DNA, the CDR3 is TGTGCCAGCAGCCCCGGAAACAGGGGATCTAATGAAAAACTGTTTTTT.